The subject of this entry is one T cell receptor (beta chain). This entry belongs to a study of blood T cell repertoires in COVID-19. Study overall: COVID-19 samples from acute and convalescent phases originated in the United States, Italy and Spain.

The CDR3 is made up of 15 amino acids. Germline CDR1 is SGDLS and CDR2 is YYNGEE. The J segment lost 5 bases and the V segment lost 4 bases, leaving 7 bases of the junction unmatched. Assay used: immunoSEQ multiplex PCR; TCRdb lists only in-frame clones, some missing. Of approximately 300,000 clones listed, approximately 87% are singletons. The chain links TRBV9 to TRBJ1-5; TRBD1 matches at 9 bases. The sample was peripheral blood. This sequence originates from a woman aged 45-60 years with active or convalescent COVID-19. The CDR3 region is CASSRQGGFYQPQHF. CDR3 sequence (DNA): TGTGCCAGCAGCCGACAGGGGGGTTTCTATCAGCCCCAGCATTTT.